These 13 T cell receptor beta chains came from one sample sequenced in a study of response to subunit inactivated influenza vaccine. TCRdb used MiXCR to reprocess the RT-PCR reads, holding one entry per CDR3 protein. The table shows about 190,000 distinct CDR3 sequences, with 14% occurring only once. Sequencing was performed on CD8+ T cells sorted from PBMCs, taken 5 days after vaccination. Receptors were obtained from a man aged 50 or older who received an inactivated influenza vaccine.

The chain joins TRBV10-3 to TRBJ2-7; the D gene could be TRBD1 or TRBD2 (5 bases each). Deletions cut 7 bases from V and 6 bases from J, with 16 bases between. Germline CDR1 ENHRY, CDR2 SYGVKD. The CDR3 covers 13 residues. CDR3 coding DNA: TGTGCCATCAATACGGGACCGGATCTCGAGCAGTACTTC. Its protein is CAINTGPDLEQYF.

The chain couples TRBV7-8 to TRBJ2-5, with 8 bases that match TRBD1. There are 15 residues in the CDR3. In germline, CDR1 is SGHVS, CDR2 FQNEAQ. V shed 4 bases and J 1 base; nucleotides not matched to a gene: 5. The CDR3 sequence: CASSSRDRTQETQYF. For the CDR3, the DNA is TGTGCCAGCAGCTCCCGGGACAGGACCCAAGAGACCCAGTACTTC.

The V and J genes are TRBV5-1 and TRBJ1-1; D perhaps matches TRBD1 (5 bases). CDR3 length: 14 residues. Trimming removed 0 bases at V and 4 bases at J, with 10 bases between. The germline gives CDR1 SGHRS, CDR2 YFSETQ. CDR3 nucleotides: TGCGCCAGCAGCTTGGTCGGGGCGAGCACTGAAGCTTTCTTT. Its translation: CASSLVGASTEAFF.

The rearrangement uses TRBV10-3 and TRBJ1-1; possibly TRBD1 for D (5 bases). This CDR3 region has 17 residues. V was cut by 3 bases and J by 0 bases, with 17 bases left in between. Germline V gene data show CDR1 as ENHRY and CDR2 as SYGVKD. In nucleotides, the CDR3 is TGTGCCATCAGTGATTTCTTACAGGTGCCAATGAACACTGAAGCTTTCTTT. Translated, it gives CAISDFLQVPMNTEAFF.

This clonotype was seen ten or more times. The chain joins TRBV6-1 to TRBJ2-7, with 11 bases that match TRBD1. Per the germline V gene, CDR1 is MNHNS and CDR2 is SASEGT. The CDR3 is 13 amino acids. Trimming removed 4 bases from V and 6 bases from J; junction bases left unmatched: 2. The CDR3 coding sequence is TGTGCCAGCAGTGTAGGGACAGGGGGCGAGCAGTACTTC. Encoded protein: CASSVGTGGEQYF.

This chain connects TRBV6-2 or TRBV6-3 to TRBJ2-6; D is undetermined. The V end was cut by 4 bases, the J end by 0 bases, with 13 bases between. The CDR3 is 17 amino acids. Per germline, CDR1 MNHEY and CDR2 SVGEGT. The CDR3 protein is CASSLYEFSSGANVLTF. As DNA, the CDR3 is TGTGCCAGCAGTTTATATGAGTTTAGCTCTGGGGCCAACGTCCTGACTTTC.

V gene TRBV6-1 combines with J gene TRBJ2-3; 10 bases match TRBD1. Germline V gene sequence: CDR1 MNHNS, CDR2 SASEGT. The CDR3 runs to 14 residues. V shed 5 bases and J 4 bases; nucleotides not matched to a gene: 3. The CDR3 loop is CASSTGTGADTQYF. The CDR3 nucleotides are TGTGCCAGCAGTACCGGGACAGGGGCAGATACGCAGTATTTT.

The V gene is TRBV20-1, the J gene TRBJ1-4; D gene ambiguous. Trimming took off 6 bases at V and 7 bases at J, with 15 bases between the two ends. Germline V lookup: CDR1 DFQATT, CDR2 SNEGSKA (reference sequence). The CDR3 extends over 13 amino acids. As DNA, the CDR3 is TGCAGTGCCCCTCGTCCCGGGTTTGAAAAACTGTTTTTT. Amino acid sequence: CSAPRPGFEKLFF.

A few counts support this clonotype. CDR3 bases: TGCAGTGCTAGAGATGGGGGTATTGGGGGCGGTACGCAGTATTTT. Translation: CSARDGGIGGGTQYF. This sequence joins TRBV20-1 and TRBJ2-3; a weak D match, TRBD1 (6 bases). V gave up 0 bases and J gave up 8 bases, with 18 bases separating them. CDR3 length: 15 amino acids. Per the germline V gene, CDR1 is DFQATT and CDR2 is SNEGSKA (reference sequence).

This clonotype occurred a few times. The chain recombines TRBV4-1 with TRBJ2-1; perhaps TRBD2 as D (5 bases). Between the trimmed V and J ends, which lost 2 bases and 5 bases, there was a span of 10 bases. Germline V lookup: CDR1 MGHRA, CDR2 YSYEKL. This CDR3 contains 14 residues. CDR3 nucleotides: TGCGCCAGCAGCCAATACCGGACTGACAATGAGCAGTTCTTC. Its protein product is CASSQYRTDNEQFF.

The CDR3 region is CSAGGLGHSYEQYF. DNA for the CDR3: TGCAGTGCGGGGGGACTAGGACATTCCTACGAGCAGTACTTC. The chain links TRBV20-1 to TRBJ2-7, with 8 bases aligning to TRBD2. The germline V gene has CDR1 DFQATT and CDR2 SNEGSKA (reference sequence). The CDR3 extends over 14 amino acids. With V trimmed by 6 bases and J by 1 base, 8 bases remained unmatched.

This clonotype has a handful of counts. The chain is built from TRBV9 and TRBJ2-7; D unresolved. Trimming took off 4 bases at V and 3 bases at J, with 20 bases between the two ends. CDR3 length: 16 amino acids. CDR1 SGDLS and CDR2 YYNGEE come from the germline V gene. CDR3 coding DNA: TGTGCCAGCAGCCGAAAACCGGGTGCCCCCGTCTACGAGCAGTACTTC. As protein: CASSRKPGAPVYEQYF.

The chain is built from TRBV18 and TRBJ1-5; no clear D. Trimming took off 2 bases at V and 4 bases at J, with 12 bases between the two ends. Germline CDR1 KGHSH, CDR2 LQKENI. CDR3 length: 15 amino acids. DNA of the CDR3: TGTGCCAGCTCACCATATCGATGGGGTAATCAGCCCCAGCATTTT. Encoded protein: CASSPYRWGNQPQHF.